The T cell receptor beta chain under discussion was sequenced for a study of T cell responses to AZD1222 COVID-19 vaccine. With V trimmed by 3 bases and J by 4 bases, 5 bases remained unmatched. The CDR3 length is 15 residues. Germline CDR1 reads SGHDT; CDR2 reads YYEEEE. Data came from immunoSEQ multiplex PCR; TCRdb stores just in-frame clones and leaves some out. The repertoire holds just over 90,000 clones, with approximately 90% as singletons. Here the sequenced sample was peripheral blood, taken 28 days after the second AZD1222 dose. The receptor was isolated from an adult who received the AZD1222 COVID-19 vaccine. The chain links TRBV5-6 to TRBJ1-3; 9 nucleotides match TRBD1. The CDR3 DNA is TGTGCCAGCAGCTCACAGGGGGCTTCGGGAAACACCATATATTTT. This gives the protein CASSSQGASGNTIYF.